This entry describes one T cell receptor beta chain. This record belongs to a study of T-cell reconstitution after alpha-beta-depleted transplantation in children. Preparation of the TCRbeta library was carried out with unique molecular identifiers. MiXCR was run by TCRdb on the PCR reads, yielding one entry per CDR3 protein. The sample has 450,000 to 600,000 distinct CDR3 sequences; around 17% are singletons. Trimming removed 2 bases from V and 4 bases from J, with 18 bases in between. Germline CDR1 and CDR2: DFQATT and SNEGSKA (reference sequence). The CDR3 runs 16 residues. J is TRBJ2-1 and V is TRBV20-1; either TRBD1 or TRBD2 may fit D (6 bases each). Material: PBMCs from the stem cell graft donor, obtained from the stem cell graft. This clonotype was sampled from a human donor who donated a stem cell graft to a child with acute lymphoblastic leukemia. The CDR3 is CSARTQGRGKYNEQFF. CDR3 nucleotides: TGCAGTGCTAGAACACAGGGTCGGGGGAAATACAATGAGCAGTTCTTC.